This paragraph reports one T cell receptor beta chain. The antigen is not known. The source of the sample is a study of T cells expressing NK-cell markers. Study-wide context: In the group of eight sequenced donors, seven were HCMV-seropositive and one was seronegative.

Study results and limitations: A few donors showed these clonotypes also leading the CD3+CD56-NKG2C+ fraction. NKG2C+ dominant clonotype frequencies in a handful of donors were roughly 1.0-7.5% of CD8+ T cells.

Beta-chain TCR cDNA was generated via 5'RACE template switching with UMIs. TCRdb re-called the 5' RACE reads; every CDR3 protein appears as one record, without DNA. The table lists 140,000 or so distinct CDR3 sequences. This CDR3 has 13 residues. The germline CDR1 and CDR2 sequences are SQVTM and ANQGSEA. The TCR comes from a man aged 18 to 30 in good health. The chain uses TRBV29-1 and TRBJ2-1; TCRdb's assignment of TRBD1 cannot be checked, as there is no DNA. The source material was blood T cells: a sorted CD56 or NKG2C T cell subset, CD4+ or CD8+ T cells, or bulk PBMC T cells (not recorded which). The CDR3 reads CSVFGTSYNEQFF.